This is a list of T cell receptor beta chains from one sample in a study of OX40 agonist ivuxolimab in advanced cancers. The repertoire was sequenced with immunoSEQ multiplex PCR; TCRdb's copy has only in-frame clones and lacks some. The sample has roughly 5,100 clones; roughly two thirds are singletons. The specimen was CD4+ or CD8+ T cells sorted from blood, collected in a trial of the OX40 agonist ivuxolimab. These receptors originate from an adult with an advanced solid tumor such as melanoma, head and neck, liver or kidney cancer. CDR3s include the opening cysteine and the closing phenylalanine or tryptophan. D genes are given only for firm matches. Some rows have no size entry. The others give once, few or many, or a class for an expanded clone.

v_call: TRBV21-1; clone_size: few; j_call: TRBJ1-2; d_call: NA; cdr3_nt: TGTGCCAGCAGCAAAGAGTGGGGAAGGACGCCGATTGAGTTAGGCTACACCTTC; cdr3_aa: CASSKEWGRTPIELGYTF
v_call: TRBV28; clone_size: few; j_call: TRBJ2-3; d_call: NA; cdr3_nt: TGTGCCAGCAGTTTTCTATCGGGCACAGATACGCAGTATTTT; cdr3_aa: CASSFLSGTDTQYF
v_call: TRBV5-1; clone_size: NA; j_call: TRBJ2-6; d_call: NA; cdr3_nt: TGCGCCAGCCGGACAGAGGAGGTTGGGGCCAACGTCCTGACTTTC; cdr3_aa: CASRTEEVGANVLTF
v_call: TRBV29-1; clone_size: once; j_call: TRBJ2-1; d_call: NA; cdr3_nt: TGCAGCGTTCCCGCGTGGGGTGAGCAGTTCTTC; cdr3_aa: CSVPAWGEQFF
v_call: TRBV7-8; clone_size: few; j_call: TRBJ1-1; d_call: TRBD1; cdr3_nt: TGTGCCAGCAGCTTATCCGAGAGACAGGGTAGCACTGAAGCTTTCTTT; cdr3_aa: CASSLSERQGSTEAFF
v_call: TRBV27; clone_size: NA; j_call: TRBJ1-1; d_call: NA; cdr3_nt: TGTGCCAGCAGTTTATCAAGGACAGTCATGAACACTGAAGCTTTCTTT; cdr3_aa: CASSLSRTVMNTEAFF
v_call: TRBV15; clone_size: NA; j_call: TRBJ1-1; d_call: NA; cdr3_nt: TGTGCCACCAGCAGACCCTTCCAGGGAGTTGACACTGAAGCTTTCTTT; cdr3_aa: CATSRPFQGVDTEAFF
v_call: TRBV6-5; clone_size: NA; j_call: TRBJ2-7; d_call: NA; cdr3_nt: TGTGCCAGCAGTTACTCGAGTCCCCCTTACGAGCAGTACTTC; cdr3_aa: CASSYSSPPYEQYF
v_call: TRBV7-2; clone_size: NA; j_call: TRBJ1-2; d_call: NA; cdr3_nt: TGTGCCAGCAGCTTAAGGGTCTTCTATGGCTACACCTTC; cdr3_aa: CASSLRVFYGYTF
v_call: TRBV27; clone_size: NA; j_call: TRBJ1-1; d_call: NA; cdr3_nt: TGTGCCAGCAGTTTGTTGGGGGCACACGACACTGAAGCTTTCTTT; cdr3_aa: CASSLLGAHDTEAFF
v_call: TRBV7-8; clone_size: NA; j_call: TRBJ2-5; d_call: TRBD2; cdr3_nt: TGTGCCAGCAGCCAAGTACGGGGACTACCGGAGACCCAGTACTTC; cdr3_aa: CASSQVRGLPETQYF
v_call: TRBV4-3; clone_size: once; j_call: TRBJ2-7; d_call: NA; cdr3_nt: TGCGCCAGCAGCCAAGATACTTCTTCCTACGAGCAGTACTTC; cdr3_aa: CASSQDTSSYEQYF
v_call: TRBV2; clone_size: few; j_call: TRBJ1-1; d_call: NA; cdr3_nt: TGTGCCAGCAGCTTAGGAGGAGTGAACACTGAAGCTTTCTTT; cdr3_aa: CASSLGGVNTEAFF
v_call: TRBV28; clone_size: NA; j_call: TRBJ1-2; d_call: NA; cdr3_nt: TGTGCCAGCACGTTCATCGGTCAGGGCAGGGGTCTCTATGGCTACACCTTC; cdr3_aa: CASTFIGQGRGLYGYTF
v_call: TRBV19; clone_size: NA; j_call: TRBJ2-1; d_call: NA; cdr3_nt: TGTGCCAGTAGTCTTACGGGATCCTTCAATGAGCAGTTCTTC; cdr3_aa: CASSLTGSFNEQFF
v_call: TRBV19; clone_size: few; j_call: TRBJ2-3; d_call: NA; cdr3_nt: TGTGCCAGTAGTTCCCGGGACCGAACTCCAGATACGCAGTATTTT; cdr3_aa: CASSSRDRTPDTQYF
v_call: TRBV28; clone_size: NA; j_call: TRBJ2-5; d_call: NA; cdr3_nt: TGTGCCAGCAGTGATGTCGTGGAGGAGACCCAGTACTTC; cdr3_aa: CASSDVVEETQYF
v_call: TRBV7-3; clone_size: NA; j_call: TRBJ1-1; d_call: TRBD1; cdr3_nt: TGTGCCAGCAGCTTAACCTATGCGCAGGGGGGTTTCATGAACACTGAAGCTTTCTTT; cdr3_aa: CASSLTYAQGGFMNTEAFF
v_call: TRBV7-3; clone_size: many; j_call: TRBJ1-2; d_call: NA; cdr3_nt: TGTGCCAGCAGCTTAATGGGGGACCCTAACTATGGCTACACCTTC; cdr3_aa: CASSLMGDPNYGYTF
v_call: TRBV7-6; clone_size: NA; j_call: TRBJ2-7; d_call: NA; cdr3_nt: TGTGCCAGCAGCTTAGCGCTCGGGCAGGGTGAGCAGTACTTC; cdr3_aa: CASSLALGQGEQYF
v_call: TRBV10-1; clone_size: NA; j_call: TRBJ1-1; d_call: NA; cdr3_nt: TGCGCCAGCAACGACAGTCAGAACACTGAAGCTTTCTTT; cdr3_aa: CASNDSQNTEAFF
v_call: TRBV25-1; clone_size: NA; j_call: TRBJ1-1; d_call: TRBD1; cdr3_nt: TGTGCCAGCAGTGACAGGGGGCTCACTGAAGCTTTCTTT; cdr3_aa: CASSDRGLTEAFF
v_call: TRBV19; clone_size: NA; j_call: TRBJ2-7; d_call: TRBD1; cdr3_nt: TGTGCCAGTAGTATACCCGCCGGGACAGGGGGACTCGAGCAGTACTTC; cdr3_aa: CASSIPAGTGGLEQYF
v_call: TRBV7-9; clone_size: NA; j_call: TRBJ2-3; d_call: TRBD2; cdr3_nt: TGTGCCAGCAGCTCTCTTATAGCGGGGCGCACAGATACGCAGTATTTT; cdr3_aa: CASSSLIAGRTDTQYF
v_call: TRBV19; clone_size: NA; j_call: TRBJ1-5; d_call: NA; cdr3_nt: TGTGCCAGTAGTATTAAGGATAATCAGCCCCAGCATTTT; cdr3_aa: CASSIKDNQPQHF
v_call: TRBV28; clone_size: NA; j_call: TRBJ2-7; d_call: TRBD1; cdr3_nt: TGTGCCAGTCTTCGACAGGGGGCTTACGAGCAGTACTTC; cdr3_aa: CASLRQGAYEQYF
v_call: TRBV10-1; clone_size: many; j_call: TRBJ2-1; d_call: TRBD1; cdr3_nt: TGCGCCAGCAGTGAGCGGGGACAGGGGGCAAACAATGAGCAGTTCTTC; cdr3_aa: CASSERGQGANNEQFF
v_call: TRBV28; clone_size: NA; j_call: TRBJ1-3; d_call: NA; cdr3_nt: TGTGCCAGCAGTTTATGGGGGGGGAGTGGAAACACCATATATTTT; cdr3_aa: CASSLWGGSGNTIYF
v_call: TRBV9; clone_size: NA; j_call: TRBJ1-2; d_call: TRBD1; cdr3_nt: TGTGCCAGCAGCGAGACAGGGGGCGCGAAGGGCTACACCTTC; cdr3_aa: CASSETGGAKGYTF
v_call: TRBV7-6; clone_size: few; j_call: TRBJ2-2; d_call: NA; cdr3_nt: TGTGCCAGCAGCTTAGCGCATAGATTATCCACCGGGGAGCTGTTTTTT; cdr3_aa: CASSLAHRLSTGELFF
v_call: TRBV2; clone_size: NA; j_call: TRBJ2-7; d_call: NA; cdr3_nt: TGTGCCAGCACTGAACAACCGGGACAAAGCTCCTACGAGCAGTACTTC; cdr3_aa: CASTEQPGQSSYEQYF
v_call: TRBV4-1; clone_size: NA; j_call: TRBJ1-2; d_call: NA; cdr3_nt: TGCGCCAGCAGCCAGACGGTACAGGGTCTTTATGGCTACACCTTC; cdr3_aa: CASSQTVQGLYGYTF
v_call: TRBV9; clone_size: NA; j_call: TRBJ1-2; d_call: NA; cdr3_nt: TGTGCCAGCAGCGTAGGACGGCTTAACTATGGCTACACCTTC; cdr3_aa: CASSVGRLNYGYTF
v_call: TRBV7-2; clone_size: few; j_call: TRBJ1-1; d_call: NA; cdr3_nt: TGTGCCAGCAACCAACCGGGCAGGACTGTAGAAGCTTTCTTT; cdr3_aa: CASNQPGRTVEAFF
v_call: TRBV5-1; clone_size: many; j_call: TRBJ1-5; d_call: TRBD1; cdr3_nt: TGCGCCAGCAGCTTGGCCGGGACAGCGAATCAGCCCCAGCATTTT; cdr3_aa: CASSLAGTANQPQHF
v_call: TRBV19; clone_size: few; j_call: TRBJ1-2; d_call: NA; cdr3_nt: TGTGCCAGTAGTCCCGACGGACTAAAAGGGTATGGCTACACCTTC; cdr3_aa: CASSPDGLKGYGYTF
v_call: TRBV9; clone_size: NA; j_call: TRBJ1-1; d_call: TRBD1; cdr3_nt: TGTGCCAGCAGCGTAGCTGGGACAGGGGTCGTGGCTTTCTTT; cdr3_aa: CASSVAGTGVVAFF
v_call: TRBV7-6; clone_size: NA; j_call: TRBJ2-7; d_call: NA; cdr3_nt: TGTGCCAGCAGTTCATTTACAGGTACTTTCTACGAGCAGTACTTC; cdr3_aa: CASSSFTGTFYEQYF
v_call: TRBV7-8; clone_size: once; j_call: TRBJ1-2; d_call: NA; cdr3_nt: TGTGCCAGCAGCTTAGCTGGTCCCAACTATGGCTACACCTTC; cdr3_aa: CASSLAGPNYGYTF
v_call: TRBV19; clone_size: NA; j_call: TRBJ1-1; d_call: NA; cdr3_nt: TGTGCCAGTAGTATGGGACAAGTGGACACTGAAGCTTTCTTT; cdr3_aa: CASSMGQVDTEAFF
v_call: TRBV7-9; clone_size: NA; j_call: TRBJ2-7; d_call: TRBD2; cdr3_nt: TGTGCCAGCAGCTTAGGCCGGGAGGGCGAGCAGTACTTC; cdr3_aa: CASSLGREGEQYF
v_call: TRBV18; clone_size: NA; j_call: TRBJ2-5; d_call: NA; cdr3_nt: TGTGCCAGCTCACCTGCCGGGGGCGGTCGGCAAGAGACCCAGTACTTC; cdr3_aa: CASSPAGGGRQETQYF
v_call: TRBV25-1; clone_size: NA; j_call: TRBJ2-5; d_call: TRBD2; cdr3_nt: TGTGCCAGCAGTGATCCCCGCGGGGGGGCGTACCAAGAGACCCAGTACTTC; cdr3_aa: CASSDPRGGAYQETQYF
v_call: TRBV6-1; clone_size: NA; j_call: TRBJ1-5; d_call: NA; cdr3_nt: TGTGCCACCTGGGACATTGACAATCAGCCCCAGCATTTT; cdr3_aa: CATWDIDNQPQHF
v_call: TRBV18; clone_size: medium-sized; j_call: TRBJ2-7; d_call: NA; cdr3_nt: TGTGCCAGCTCACCTCCTTTCGACTCCTACGAGCAGTACTTC; cdr3_aa: CASSPPFDSYEQYF
v_call: TRBV28; clone_size: NA; j_call: TRBJ1-1; d_call: TRBD1; cdr3_nt: TGTGCCAGCAGTTTAGGGACAGGGGTGGACACTGAAGCTTTCTTT; cdr3_aa: CASSLGTGVDTEAFF
v_call: TRBV4-2; clone_size: NA; j_call: TRBJ2-1; d_call: TRBD1; cdr3_nt: TGTGCCAGCAGCCAAACAATTCCCGGGACAGGCGACCCCTACAATGAGCAGTTCTTC; cdr3_aa: CASSQTIPGTGDPYNEQFF
v_call: TRBV6-1; clone_size: once; j_call: TRBJ1-1; d_call: NA; cdr3_nt: TGTGCCAGCAGTCAACAGGGACTGAACACTGAAGCTTTCTTT; cdr3_aa: CASSQQGLNTEAFF